This entry lists 11 T cell receptor beta chains sequenced from one sample in a study of cytomegalovirus exposure and HLA in healthy donors. PCR used 60 Vbeta primers and 13 Jbeta primers. Sequencing used immunoSEQ multiplex PCR; TCRdb keeps in-frame clones, though not all of them. In total, the table holds nearly 200,000 clones. Sequenced sample: PBMCs. The receptor source for this set is a boy aged 5 to 17 in good health and CMV-seronegative.

This chain joins TRBV4-1 and TRBJ1-1, with D perhaps matching TRBD1 (5 bases). The V and J ends lost 4 bases and 0 bases respectively, with 18 bases between them. The V gene's germline CDR1 is MGHRA and CDR2 YSYEKL. The CDR3 is made up of 17 amino acids. CDR3: CASSRGEALSMNTEAFF. CDR3 in DNA: TGCGCCAGCAGCCGGGGGGAGGCCTTAAGCATGAACACTGAAGCTTTCTTT.

This chain connects TRBV5-5 to TRBJ2-6; D is unclear. Trimming removed 2 bases from V and 2 bases from J, with 5 bases in between. From germline, CDR1 is SGHKS and CDR2 YYEKEE (reference sequence). CDR3 length: 14 residues. As DNA, the CDR3 is TGTGCCAGCAGCTTTCCTACTGGGGCCAACGTCCTGACTTTC. Protein sequence: CASSFPTGANVLTF.

The chain employs TRBV5-4 and TRBJ2-5; weak D call: TRBD1 (5 bases). The germline V gene encodes CDR1 SGHNT and CDR2 YYREEE (reference sequence). The ends were cut back, 5 bases at V and 5 bases at J, with 19 bases in the middle. The CDR3 is 15 residues long. The DNA for the CDR3 is TGTGCCAGCAGAAGGACCACAGGTTACGATGAGACCCAGTACTTC. Its protein product is CASRRTTGYDETQYF.

This chain connects TRBV18 to TRBJ1-1, with TRBD1 as a possible D gene (6 bases). V dropped 5 bases and J dropped 6 bases, with 22 bases sitting between them. This CDR3 comprises 16 residues. Germline CDR1 is KGHSH and CDR2 is LQKENI. The CDR3 coding sequence is TGTGCCAGCTCAGGTCTTTCTGGGACAATCGGATCTGAAGCTTTCTTT. Amino acids: CASSGLSGTIGSEAFF.

The chain recombines TRBV2 with TRBJ1-2; D not certain. V lost 3 bases and J lost 5, with 7 bases in between. CDR1 is SNHLY, CDR2 FYNNEI, per germline. The CDR3 runs to 12 residues. The CDR3 DNA reads TGTGCCAGCAGTGATCCAATGTATGGCTACACCTTC. Translating it yields CASSDPMYGYTF.

The genes are TRBV7-6 and TRBJ1-3, with a possible D match to TRBD1 (6 bases). The V end was cut by 1 base, the J end by 1 base, with 8 bases between. The CDR3 loop spans 15 amino acids. Germline V gene data show CDR1 as SGHVS and CDR2 as FNYEAQ. In DNA, the CDR3 is TGTGCCAGCAGCTTAGGGGGACAATCTGGAAACACCATATATTTT. Translation: CASSLGGQSGNTIYF. Full variable domain (remainder filled in from reference TRBV7-6 and TRBJ1-3): GAGVSQSPRYKVTKRGQDVALRCDPISGHVSLYWYRQALGQGPEFLTYFNYEAQQDKSGLPNDRFSAERPEGSISTLTIQRTEQRDSAMYRCASSLGGQSGNTIYFGEGSWLTVV.

The CDR3 coding sequence is TGTGCCAGCAGCCCATCGGGACTAGCGGCAGATACGCAGTATTTT. Its translation: CASSPSGLAADTQYF. V is TRBV9 and J is TRBJ2-3, with 11 bases aligning to TRBD2. CDR1 and CDR2 (germline): SGDLS, YYNGEE. J lost 4 bases, V lost 4 bases, and 5 bases had no gene match. The CDR3 sequence is 15 residues long.

This chain links TRBV28 with TRBJ2-1; 12 positions agree with TRBD2. The CDR3 totals 16 residues. V trimming: 3 bases; J trimming: 8 bases; junction bases outside the gene matches: 8. Germline V gene sequence: CDR1 MDHEN, CDR2 SYDVKM. DNA of the CDR3: TGTGCCAGCAGTTTGGTACTAGCGGGGGGCCGGGATGAGCAGTTCTTC. Amino acid sequence: CASSLVLAGGRDEQFF.

The gene calls are TRBV10-3 and TRBJ2-3; 12 positions agree with TRBD2. CDR1 and CDR2 from the germline V gene are ENHRY and SYGVKD. The CDR3 loop spans 16 amino acids. The V gene end was trimmed by 9 bases and the J gene end by 5 bases; junction bases not matched to a gene: 12. CDR3 bases: TGTGCCATGGCCCGCGAGCCTAGCGGGGGGGGAGATACGCAGTATTTT. Its translation: CAMAREPSGGGDTQYF.

The V gene is TRBV19, the J gene TRBJ1-2, with 7 bases aligning to TRBD1. Unmatched junction bases numbered 13, after V lost 4 bases and J lost 5 bases. The CDR3 sequence is 16 residues long. CDR1 and CDR2 (germline): LNHDA, SQIVND (reference sequence). The CDR3 is CASSTYPGQKFYGYTF. The CDR3 coding sequence is TGTGCCAGTAGTACTTACCCGGGACAGAAATTTTATGGCTACACCTTC.

V and J are TRBV7-2 and TRBJ1-2, with D tentatively TRBD1 (5 bases). Per germline, CDR1 SGHTA and CDR2 FQGNSA. V dropped 5 bases and J dropped 8 bases, with 18 bases sitting between them. The CDR3 is 14 residues long. CDR3 in DNA: TGTGCCAGCAGCCCTACGGGGGAGGAGAGGGGCTACACCTTC. As protein: CASSPTGEERGYTF.